This T cell receptor beta chain is from a study of OX40 agonist ivuxolimab in advanced cancers. Looking at the study overall: Of the participants, approximately 36% had some prior anti-PD-1, anti-PD-L1 or anti-CTLA-4 therapy, which was allowed.

Measured with immunoSEQ multiplex PCR; TCRdb has only the in-frame clones, and not every one. The sample shows approximately 57,000 clones, more than 80% of them seen only once. This clone has just one count. Its antigen remains unidentified. Study-wide results and caveats: Expanded clones belonging to CD8+ T cells outnumbered, on average, those of CD4+. At 0.1 to 3.0 mg/kg, clonal expansion of CD4+ and CD8+ blood T cells had occurred by week 6.

The germline V and J ends were trimmed by 4 bases and 4 bases, with 14 bases remaining between them. The germline gives CDR1 SGHNT, CDR2 YYREEE (reference sequence). The CDR3 spans 14 residues. The sequenced sample was CD4+ or CD8+ T cells sorted from blood, obtained in a trial of the OX40 agonist ivuxolimab. V and J are TRBV5-4 and TRBJ1-1, with D possibly matching TRBD1 (5 bases). This sequence was found in an adult with an advanced solid tumor such as melanoma, head and neck, liver or kidney cancer. In nucleotides, the CDR3 is TGTGCCAGCAGCCCATTTGGGGGAGTCACTGAAGCTTTCTTT. Translated, it gives CASSPFGGVTEAFF.